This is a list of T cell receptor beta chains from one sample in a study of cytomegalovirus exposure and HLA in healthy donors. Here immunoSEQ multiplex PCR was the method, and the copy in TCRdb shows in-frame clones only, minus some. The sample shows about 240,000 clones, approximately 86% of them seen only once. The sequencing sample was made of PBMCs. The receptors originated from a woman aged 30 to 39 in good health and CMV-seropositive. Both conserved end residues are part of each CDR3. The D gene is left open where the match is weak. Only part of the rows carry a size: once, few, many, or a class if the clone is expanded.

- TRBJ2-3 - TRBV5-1 TGCGCCAGCAGCTTAATTAGCGGCACAGATACGCAGTATTTT CASSLISGTDTQYF
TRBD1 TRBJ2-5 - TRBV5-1 TGCGCCAGCAGCTTGACAGGACAGGAAGAGACCCAGTACTTC CASSLTGQEETQYF
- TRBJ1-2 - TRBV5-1 TGCGCCAGCAGCTTGGAAGGGGGTACCTATGGCTACACCTTC CASSLEGGTYGYTF
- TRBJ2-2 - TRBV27 TGTGCCAGCAGTTTAGTGGGCTTCGACACCGGGGAGCTGTTTTTT CASSLVGFDTGELFF
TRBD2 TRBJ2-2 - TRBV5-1 TGCGCCACCACTCTAGCGGGGGGATCTAACACCGGGGAGCTGTTTTTT CATTLAGGSNTGELFF
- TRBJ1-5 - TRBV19 TGTGCCAGTAGTATAAGTACAGGGCCCGTACAGCCCCAGCATTTT CASSISTGPVQPQHF
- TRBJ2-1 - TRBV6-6 TGTGCCAGCAGCGACTCTCTCTACAATGAGCAGTTCTTC CASSDSLYNEQFF
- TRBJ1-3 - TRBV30 TGTGCCTGGAAGGCCGACATGTCTGGAAACACCATATATTTT CAWKADMSGNTIYF
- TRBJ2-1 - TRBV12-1 TGTGCCAGCAGCCACGGAGGAGCGGAATACAATGAGCAGTTCTTC CASSHGGAEYNEQFF
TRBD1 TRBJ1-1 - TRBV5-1 TGCGCCAGCGTGGGACAGACAAACACTGAAGCTTTCTTT CASVGQTNTEAFF
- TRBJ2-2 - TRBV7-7 TGTGCTAGCGGTAAATTAACAGGGTTCAACACCGGGGAGCTGTTTTTT CASGKLTGFNTGELFF
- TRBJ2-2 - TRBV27 TGTGCCAGCAGTTTCGCAGGGGATTGGTCCGGGGAGCTGTTTTTT CASSFAGDWSGELFF
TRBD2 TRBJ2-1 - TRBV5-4 TGTGCCACAGTCATAAGCGGGATCGGAAATGAGCAGTTCTTC CATVISGIGNEQFF
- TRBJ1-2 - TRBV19 TGTGCCAGTAGTCCTCCGCCCGACAGGCCCCATGGCTACACCTTC CASSPPPDRPHGYTF
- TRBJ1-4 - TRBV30 TGTGCCCTGGAGAAGGACGGGGCTAATGAAAAACTGTTTTTT CALEKDGANEKLFF
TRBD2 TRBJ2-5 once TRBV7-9 TGTGCCAGCAGCTTACAACTAGCGGGAGGGCCGGAGGAGACCCAGTACTTC CASSLQLAGGPEETQYF
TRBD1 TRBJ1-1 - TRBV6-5 TGTGCCAGCAGTTCGCGAAGACAGGGGGCGACCACTGAAGCTTTCTTT CASSSRRQGATTEAFF
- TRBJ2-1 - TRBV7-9 TGTGCCAGCAGCTTAGAGAACTTAGAGCAGTTCTTC CASSLENLEQFF
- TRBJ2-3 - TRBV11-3 TGTGCCAGTGACGCTGGGAGATATAGCACAGATACGCAGTATTTT CASDAGRYSTDTQYF
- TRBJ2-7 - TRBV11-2 TGTGCCAGCAGCTTAGAGCCGGGATACGAGCAGTACTTC CASSLEPGYEQYF
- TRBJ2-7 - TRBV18 TGTGCCAGCTCACGACAGCAACTACAAACCTACGAGCAGTACTTC CASSRQQLQTYEQYF
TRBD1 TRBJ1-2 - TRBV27 TGTGCCAGCAGGAATCAGGGGGGAGCGGGTGATGGCTACACCTTC CASRNQGGAGDGYTF
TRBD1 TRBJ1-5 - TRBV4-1 TGCGCCAGCAGCCAAGGACAGGGGGCCGATCAGCCCCAGCATTTT CASSQGQGADQPQHF
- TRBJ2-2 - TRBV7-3 TGTGCCAGCAGCTTAAATCGGGGGGAGCTGTTTTTT CASSLNRGELFF
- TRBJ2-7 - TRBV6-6 TGTGCCAGCAGTTACGGCGCGGGCCAAACCTACGAGCAGTACTTC CASSYGAGQTYEQYF
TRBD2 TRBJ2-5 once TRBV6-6 TGTGCCAGCACGAGCGGGAGTCACCAAGAGACCCAGTACTTC CASTSGSHQETQYF
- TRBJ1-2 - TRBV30 TGTGCCTGGAGGGCCTGGGGCCTGAGTGGCTACACCTTC CAWRAWGLSGYTF
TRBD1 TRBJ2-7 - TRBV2 TGTGCCAGCAGTCTCGGACAGGGTTCCCACGAGCAGTACTTC CASSLGQGSHEQYF
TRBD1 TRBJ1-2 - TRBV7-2 TGTGCCAGCAGCCGTCCCGGGACAGGGGCGAGGGACTATGGCTACACCTTC CASSRPGTGARDYGYTF
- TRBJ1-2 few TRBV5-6 TGTGCCAGCAGCGCAGGGTTTGGCTACACCTTC CASSAGFGYTF
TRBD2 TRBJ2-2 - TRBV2 TGTGCCAGCACCCAAGGGGCGGGAGTAGGCACCGGGGAGCTGTTTTTT CASTQGAGVGTGELFF
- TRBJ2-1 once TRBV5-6 TGTGCCAGCAGCTTGGTCGGGGGATCGATCAATGAGCAGTTCTTC CASSLVGGSINEQFF
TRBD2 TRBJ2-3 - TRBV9 TGTGCCAGCAGCGTAGTGGCTAGCGGGACTAGCACAGATACGCAGTATTTT CASSVVASGTSTDTQYF
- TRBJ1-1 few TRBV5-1 TGCGCCAGCAGCTCCCAAGGGGGATTGAACACTGAAGCTTTCTTT CASSSQGGLNTEAFF
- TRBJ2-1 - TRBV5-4 TGTGCCAGCAACGGAGGCAGCCACGCTGAGCAGTTCTTC CASNGGSHAEQFF
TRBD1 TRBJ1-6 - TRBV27 TGTGCCAGCAGACCTGGACAGGGGGGATTCAATTCACCCCTCCACTTT CASRPGQGGFNSPLHF
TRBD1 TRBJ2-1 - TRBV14 TGTGCCAGCAGCCCATGGACAGGGGATAACTCCTACAATGAGCAGTTCTTC CASSPWTGDNSYNEQFF
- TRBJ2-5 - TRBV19 TGTGCCAGTAGTATAGCAGGGCAAGAGACCCAGTACTTC CASSIAGQETQYF
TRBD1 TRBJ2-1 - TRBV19 TGTGCCAGTAGTATAATGGCGGGACAGGGGGGTCGGAATGAGCAGTTCTTC CASSIMAGQGGRNEQFF
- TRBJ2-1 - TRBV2 TGTGCCAGCACTGGGACCGGGAGCTACAATGAGCAGTTCTTC CASTGTGSYNEQFF
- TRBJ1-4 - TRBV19 TGTGCCAGTAGTACCCTAGACAGCGATCATAGTGAAAAACTGTTTTTT CASSTLDSDHSEKLFF
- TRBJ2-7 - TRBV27 TGTGCCAGCAGTTCCAAGGGGCGTGTCGATTACGAGCAGTACTTC CASSSKGRVDYEQYF
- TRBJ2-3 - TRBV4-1 TGCGCCAGCAGCCAAGCTGGGACTCAAGTTCAAGATACGCAGTATTTT CASSQAGTQVQDTQYF
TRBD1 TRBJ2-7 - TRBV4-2 TGTGCCAGCAGCCACCTACAGGGGGCCGAAGCCTACGAGCAGTACTTC CASSHLQGAEAYEQYF
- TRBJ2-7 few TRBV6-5 TGTGCCAGCAGGCCAACTAGTTCTAATTATTACGAGCAGTACTTC CASRPTSSNYYEQYF
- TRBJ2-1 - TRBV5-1 TGCGCCAGCAGCGAGAGGGTTCTATACAATGAGCAGTTCTTC CASSERVLYNEQFF
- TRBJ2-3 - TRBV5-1 TGCGCCAGCAGCGTGGACAGATTCACAGATACGCAGTATTTT CASSVDRFTDTQYF
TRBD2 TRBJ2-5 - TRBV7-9 TGTGCCAGCAGCTCACTAGCGGGGGTTAAAAAGACCCAGTACTTC CASSSLAGVKKTQYF
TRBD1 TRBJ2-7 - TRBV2 TGTGCCAGCAGCGCCGGACAGGGCGGACAGTACTTC CASSAGQGGQYF
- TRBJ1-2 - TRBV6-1 TGTGCCAGCAGTGCTGGGACTCAGCTCTATGGCTACACCTTC CASSAGTQLYGYTF
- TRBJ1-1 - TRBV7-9 TGTGCCAGCAGCCAGGGCCGGACCGAAAACACTGAAGCTTTCTTT CASSQGRTENTEAFF